This TCR beta chain was captured by sequencing in a study of beta chain features in type 1 diabetes. Isolated RNA was reverse transcribed in full, so expressed TCRB transcripts were sequenced. The assay was immunoSEQ multiplex PCR, and TCRdb's table has in-frame clones only and misses some. The data show 200,000 to 250,000 clones, with approximately 13% seen just once and roughly 0.02% held by the top ten. As to this clone: No antigen is known for it.

V lost 0 bases and J lost 1, with 13 bases in between. There are 16 residues in the CDR3. Germline V lookup: CDR1 MGHRA, CDR2 YSYEKL. Overall study results and limits: TCRB CDR3 length was moderately but significantly reduced in all four CD4+ subsets of Type 1 diabetes patients. Compared with healthy donors, patients appeared to share more similar naive, central memory and regulatory TCRB repertoires.

The material sequenced was naive CD4+ T cells from blood. This chain links TRBV4-1 with TRBJ2-7; D is ambiguous. This sequence was found in a man under 40 with type 1 diabetes. The CDR3: CASSQDRGQLSYEQYF. The CDR3 nucleotides are TGCGCCAGCAGCCAAGATCGTGGGCAGCTTTCCTACGAGCAGTACTTC.